This TCR beta chain derives from a study of regulatory T cells in long-lasting Graves disease (dated by TCRdb to the early 2020s). As for the study more broadly: Newly diagnosed Graves' disease patients had taken antithyroid drugs for less than 3 months. Peripheral blood TCR sequencing and RNA sequencing compared persistent Graves' disease patients with newly diagnosed Graves' disease patients. The study was conducted in China and was registered as a clinical trial. A total of 33 samples underwent TCR sequencing, from about 13 patients with persistent Graves' disease and 20 or so patients with newly diagnosed Graves' disease.

The time point label, read with the paper, signifies: newly diagnosed GD, antithyroid drugs for less than 3 months. For both TCR sequencing and RNA sequencing, RNA was extracted from PBMCs using TRIzol. The diagnosis of Graves' disease followed American Thyroid Association guidelines. Patients were recruited from an endocrinology department in Xi'an, China. Each patient gave approximately 8.8 milliliters of peripheral blood, collected in an EDTA anticoagulant tube. Ficoll Paque Plus density gradient separation was used to isolate PBMCs, and no further T cell sorting was performed. RNA quality was checked with an Agilent 2100 Bioanalyzer and agarose gel, and concentration with a NanoDrop 2000. Its CDR3 holds 15 amino acids, cysteine through phenylalanine. The CDR3 DNA has 45 bases and is translated from base 1. V is pared back by 4 bases and J by 3 bases, with 14 bases lying between the germline termini. According to the germline V gene, CDR1 reads SGHVS and CDR2 reads FQNEAQ.

Paper-wide results and their limitations: Persistent disease showed preferential use of TRBV28, TRBJ1-2 and TRBJ2-5, whereas newly diagnosed disease favored TRBV20-1 and TRBJ2-1. Because the primary lesion, thyroid tissue, could not be accessed, the study looked at peripheral blood alone. Persistent patients shared more public clonotypes among themselves (2,741) than newly diagnosed patients did (approximately 900). Compared with newly diagnosed patients, persistent Graves' disease patients had lower TCR Shannon entropy and fewer highly expanded clones, which suggests clonal expansion. Sequencing and analysis were restricted to the TCR beta chain. As a limitation, the authors acknowledged that the small sample size may reduce accuracy.

Library prep was done by multiplex PCR. For sequencing, an Illumina HiSeq 4000 was employed. iRepertoire HTBI primers and Arm-PCR amplification of CDR3 regions were used to construct TCR beta libraries. PCR products were gel purified before sequencing. Regarding the original processing steps: Gene usage analysis of CDR3 amino acid clonotypes used the approximately 62 TRBV and 12 to 15 TRBJ segments found across samples. COPE and FqMerger were used to merge filtered high-quality paired reads into contigs. BLAST was used to align contigs to IMGT TRBV, TRBD and TRBJ reference genes, with CDR3 defined following IMGT. Clonotypes above 0.1% frequency were classified as highly expanded clones. Repertoire diversity was measured by Shannon entropy, and V-J evenness by the Gini coefficient. Public clonotypes were defined as clonotypes shared by more than one individual. TCRdb reworked the public reads: Q25 trimming with fastp, MiXCR clone assembly, productive beta chains retained. Identical CDR3 protein sequences are pooled into one entry, listed with their most common genes and DNA. The V and J calls and clone size come from TCRdb's table, not from the authors' own analysis. The sample table holds hundreds of thousands of distinct CDR3 sequences, of which around 12% were seen once. The ten largest account for roughly 9.3% of the sample.

In this sample, this clonotype turned up many times. It lacks a known antigen. Base qualities are missing; no much larger clone stands one base away. This same sample was also taken into another study, of T cells in Graves' hyperthyroidism and ophthalmopathy. As the second paper documents: Graves' hyperthyroidism was defined as stable when no progression to ophthalmopathy occurred over 18 months of follow-up. Hyperthyroidism patients were newly diagnosed, with disease duration under 2 months, and aged 18 to 65 years. Exclusion was applied to patients with uncontrolled infections, other autoimmune diseases, pregnancy or lactation. Diagnoses were based on clinical symptoms, serum thyroxine and TRAb, thyroid ultrasound and orbital computed tomography. For the first round of RT-PCR on the TCR CDR3, the HTBI primer set was used together with the Qiagen OneStep RT-PCR kit. Most expanded thyroid clonotypes (frequency above 0.001) were also detected in blood, a finding suggesting that blood repertoires may reflect thyroid immune responses. A 13 V-J signature model separated ophthalmopathy from stable hyperthyroidism, with approximately 87% sensitivity and approximately 81% specificity in cross-validation and 80%/75% in testing. In validation, progression to ophthalmopathy was predicted by the model with 70.59% sensitivity and 72% to 85% specificity, a median of roughly 6 months before onset. A discovery cohort of about 95 patients, roughly 43 with Graves' ophthalmopathy and approximately 57 with stable Graves' hyperthyroidism, was used to find distinguishing TCR V-J signatures. Prospective prediction of ophthalmopathy was tested in an independent validation cohort of approximately 19 hyperthyroidism patients and 15 to 17 patients who later progressed to ophthalmopathy. The approximately 95 discovery patients were divided at random into training and test sets in a 7:3 ratio. In more than five Graves' hyperthyroidism patients, the study also compared T-cell repertoires from thyroid tissue with T-cell repertoires from blood. Once sampling was done, hyperthyroidism patients were given methimazole at a starting dose of 30 mg daily, whereas ophthalmopathy patients were given high-dose intravenous methylprednisolone. Libraries were constructed in a second round of multiplex PCR, after which size selection and purification were carried out. The libraries were sequenced on an Illumina HiSeq2000 using paired-end 100 bp reads. SOAPnuke was used to process the raw data, with reads discarded if the reads contained adapters or uncalled bases, had a mean Phred below 15, or lacked an exact constant-primer or identifier match. High-quality paired reads were merged using COPE v1.2.5, and each unique nucleotide sequence was defined as a clonotype. Clonotypes were aligned to IMGT TRBV, TRBD and TRBJ reference segments using MiTCR v1.1. The analysis was restricted to V-J combinations with a frequency above 0.0001, which together covered around 99% of the repertoires. The TCS score was defined as the ratio of F50 (clonal expansion) to E x V (chaos), calculated using BLOSUM62-based TCRdist between CDR3 peptides within each V-J. Welch's t-statistics and random forest reduced several hundred V-J features to 10 to 15, which were used in a naive Bayes classifier (R e1071). No statistical method was used to set the sample size in advance, and investigators knew the group allocation. TCR Vbeta CDR3 sequencing of roughly 140 peripheral blood samples (under 45 ophthalmopathy, over 70 hyperthyroidism and roughly 17 progressor patients) is reported in the paper.

The sequence derives from a woman younger than 45 with Graves disease. Donor details come from another sample of the same person, matched by shared clones. The starting material was peripheral blood mononuclear cells (PBMCs), obtained at new diagnosis, from a patient treated with antithyroid drugs. Recombination linked TRBV7-8 to TRBJ2-3; TRBD1 is perhaps the D gene, given 5 matching bases. The base sequence is TGTGCCAGCAGCTCGGGCAGGGCAAGGACAGATACGCAGTATTTT. Translated, this gives CASSSGRARTDTQYF.